The T cell receptor beta chain described here comes from a study of blood T cell repertoires in COVID-19. Repertoires were generated with immunoSEQ multiplex PCR, while TCRdb's copy carries only in-frame clones and drops some. The sample yields more than 350,000 clones, over 75% seen once. Between the trimmed V and J ends, which lost 3 bases and 6 bases, there was a span of 25 bases. This CDR3 contains 17 residues. CDR1 and CDR2 from the germline V gene are SGHRS and YFSETQ. The source is a man between 18 and 29 years old who had recovered from COVID-19. V is TRBV5-1 and J is TRBJ2-7, with D perhaps matching TRBD1 (6 bases). The specimen sequenced was PBMCs or T cells enriched from blood (not recorded which). The CDR3 sequence is CASSSTPQGQGFGEQYF. In DNA, the CDR3 is TGCGCCAGCAGCTCGACCCCGCAGGGGCAGGGGTTCGGCGAGCAGTACTTC. The full variable domain, completed using reference TRBV5-1 and TRBJ2-7, is KAGVTQTPRYLIKTRGQQVTLSCSPISGHRSVSWYQQTPGQGLQFLFEYFSETQRNKGNFPGRFSGRQFSNSRSEMNVSTLELGDSALYLCASSSTPQGQGFGEQYFGPGTRLTVT.